Listed below are T cell receptor beta chains from one sample, sequenced in a study of OX40 agonist ivuxolimab in advanced cancers. Here immunoSEQ multiplex PCR was the method, and the copy in TCRdb shows in-frame clones only, minus some. The sample contains tens of thousands of clones, approximately 86% of which appear only once. The source material was CD4+ or CD8+ T cells sorted from blood, sampled in a trial of the OX40 agonist ivuxolimab. Source of these receptors: an adult with an advanced solid tumor such as melanoma, head and neck, liver or kidney cancer. The CDR3 runs from the conserved cysteine through the conserved F or W.

v_call	j_call	cdr3_aa
TRBV4-2	TRBJ2-3	CASSQVGTGDTQYF
TRBV10-2	TRBJ1-1	CASALGQTMNTEAFF
TRBV13	TRBJ2-7	CATAERGLSYEQYF
TRBV5-1	TRBJ1-2	CASSSFPSGGDGYTF
TRBV18	TRBJ1-1	CASSPTMGATNTEAFF
TRBV9	TRBJ1-3	CASSVVTGLGGNTIYF
TRBV19	TRBJ2-7	CASSFSGTGGYEQYF
TRBV7-9	TRBJ2-5	CASSLWNQETQYF
TRBV5-1	TRBJ2-7	CASSGPYEQYF
TRBV10-3	TRBJ1-5	CAISENSRQPQHF
TRBV19	TRBJ2-7	CASSSRQFSDPLTYEQYF
TRBV6-6	TRBJ2-3	CASSSPTDSTDTQYF
TRBV6-5	TRBJ2-7	CASSSRYEQYF
TRBV7-9	TRBJ1-1	CALKPGGANTEAFF
TRBV12-2	TRBJ2-4	CASRFGPTAKNIQYF
TRBV7-9	TRBJ1-1	CASSRADAPNTEAFF
TRBV7-2	TRBJ1-3	CASSIGGTGNTIYF
TRBV25-1	TRBJ2-7	CASSVWEQGNEQYF
TRBV9	TRBJ2-2	CASSVGDSPNTGELFF
TRBV7-8	TRBJ1-5	CASAIRSSQPQHF
TRBV20-1	TRBJ2-1	CSAKFYNEQFF
TRBV7-7	TRBJ2-7	CASSLEGTDEQYF
TRBV27	TRBJ1-2	CASTSGTGMEKRGYTF
TRBV28	TRBJ1-1	CASSLYIANTEAFF
TRBV13	TRBJ1-5	CASSQEPGLNQPQHF
TRBV28	TRBJ2-2	CASKSTGLNTGELFF
TRBV4-3	TRBJ1-1	CASSQDTGITEAFF
TRBV20-1	TRBJ2-7	CSARAGREQYF
TRBV6-5	TRBJ2-1	CASRADRNNEQFF
TRBV7-9	TRBJ2-7	CASSPPGSYEQYF
TRBV5-1	TRBJ1-3	CASGHRDSDTIYF
TRBV7-3	TRBJ2-2	CASSLSRDPSTGELFF
TRBV27	TRBJ2-5	CASSPGGETQYF
TRBV4-3	TRBJ2-1	CASSQDFSGISNEQFF
TRBV7-9	TRBJ2-2	CASSFTSGVKGTGELFF
TRBV7-9	TRBJ2-2	CASSRGTPSWTGELFF
TRBV30	TRBJ2-7	CAWRLEGLEQYF
TRBV7-9	TRBJ2-1	CASSLSEQFF
TRBV14	TRBJ2-1	CASSQGHRLDEQFF
TRBV27	TRBJ2-1	CASSSGLAGGLGQFF
TRBV6-6	TRBJ2-7	CASSYTLAYEQYF
TRBV30	TRBJ1-1	CACPGPMNTEAFF
TRBV14	TRBJ2-1	CASSQGRGSYNEQFF
TRBV5-1	TRBJ2-7	CASSPTGGRNEQYF
TRBV4-3	TRBJ2-7	CASSQGVALSYEQYF
TRBV7-9	TRBJ2-1	CASSTRDRGDNEQFF
TRBV5-4	TRBJ2-3	CASRLTSGTDTQYF
TRBV6-5	TRBJ1-2	CASSYGTGGYTF
TRBV29-1	TRBJ1-2	CSVEGDYGYTF
TRBV6-5	.	CASREGQGPYEQYF
TRBV28	TRBJ2-2	CASSFPKPHTGELFF
TRBV30	TRBJ1-6	CAWSASNPGQGCNSPLHF
TRBV30	TRBJ1-2	CAWSGFDSGYGYTF
TRBV12-2	TRBJ2-7	CASRLFGDAYEQYF
TRBV18	TRBJ2-7	CASSPNDSYEQYF
TRBV4-1	TRBJ2-7	CASSPGPPYEQYF
TRBV2	TRBJ1-5	CASSEGGNQPQHF